These 31 T cell receptor beta chains were all obtained from the same sample, sequenced in a study of T-cell memory formation after mild COVID-19. MiXCR, run by TCRdb on the 5' RACE reads, gives a single entry per CDR3 protein. Of approximately 340,000 distinct CDR3 sequences in the sample, approximately 15% were seen once. The sequencing sample was made of PBMCs or a T cell subset sorted from them (not recorded which). The receptors were gathered from a man aged 18 to 30 who had mild COVID-19 (a few samples of this study predate the infection). Cell type and time point are not known.

The rearrangement joins TRBV29-1 to TRBJ1-1; D call uncertain. From germline, CDR1 is SQVTM and CDR2 ANQGSEA. V dropped 8 bases and J dropped 3 bases, with 10 bases sitting between them. The CDR3 runs to 11 residues. The CDR3 loop reads CSPQRDTEAFF. The CDR3 region has the DNA TGCAGCCCCCAGAGGGACACTGAAGCTTTCTTT.

This CDR3 is CASAVQGNSPLHF. The CDR3, as DNA: TGCGCCAGTGCAGTCCAAGGGAATTCACCCCTCCACTTT. The gene calls are TRBV5-1 and TRBJ1-6; D unresolved. This CDR3 comprises 13 residues. Trimming removed 8 bases from V and 7 bases from J, with 13 bases in between. Germline V gene sequence: CDR1 SGHRS, CDR2 YFSETQ.

Ten or more counts support this clonotype. The J gene is TRBJ2-3, the V gene TRBV24-1; no clear D. V was trimmed by 3 bases and J by 0 bases, leaving 3 bases between them. CDR3 length: 13 residues. The germline V gene encodes CDR1 KGHDR and CDR2 SFDVKD. The CDR3 reads CATSDRSTDTQYF. CDR3 sequence (DNA): TGTGCCACCAGTGATCGTAGCACAGATACGCAGTATTTT.

The chain recombines TRBV11-2 with TRBJ2-3, with 8 bases matching TRBD1. The CDR3 covers 15 residues. Germline CDR1 SGHAT, CDR2 FQNNGV. V gave up 0 bases and J gave up 5 bases; unmatched junction bases: 4. The CDR3 DNA follows: TGTGCCAGCAGCTTAGACCAGGGGGCAGGAGATACGCAGTATTTT. It encodes CASSLDQGAGDTQYF.

Here the CDR3 reads CASSHGEVYEQYV. The CDR3 DNA reads as TGTGCCAGCTCACATGGGGAAGTCTACGAGCAGTACGTC. This sequence joins TRBV18 and TRBJ2-7; no reliable D call. The V gene's germline CDR1 is KGHSH and CDR2 LQKENI. The CDR3 is made up of 13 amino acids. V dropped 4 bases and J dropped 3 bases, with 10 bases sitting between them.

The V and J genes are TRBV29-1 and TRBJ2-1, with D hard to call. Germline V gene lookup returns CDR1 SQVTM and CDR2 ANQGSEA. V dropped 5 bases and J dropped 1 base, with 6 bases sitting between them. The CDR3 totals 12 residues. The DNA for the CDR3 is TGCAGCGTTTCTCATTCCTACAATGAGCAGTTCTTC. This gives the protein CSVSHSYNEQFF.

The J gene is TRBJ2-3, the V gene TRBV20-1; D remains unclear. The germline gives CDR1 DFQATT, CDR2 SNEGSKA (reference sequence). CDR3 length: 12 residues. V was shortened by 3 bases and J by 3 bases, with 7 bases between the two germline ends. CDR3 in amino acids: CSASEATDTQYF. CDR3 nucleotide sequence: TGCAGTGCTAGTGAGGCTACAGATACGCAGTATTTT.

This clonotype was observed many times. V and J are TRBV11-2 and TRBJ1-2, with TRBD1 identical over 7 bases. The germline gives CDR1 SGHAT, CDR2 FQNNGV. J gave up 4 bases and V 2 bases, and 7 bases lay outside the gene matches. The length of the CDR3 is 15 residues. Written as DNA, the CDR3 is TGTGCCAGCAGCTTATCGGATTCAGGGGGCTATGGCTACACCTTC. Encoded protein: CASSLSDSGGYGYTF.

This clonotype occurred many times. The V and J genes are TRBV19 and TRBJ1-2, with 7 bases fitting TRBD1. The CDR3 is 16 residues long. V was clipped by 7 bases and J by 3 bases; unmatched bases: 14. Germline-derived CDR1 and CDR2 are LNHDA and SQIVND (reference sequence). CDR3 protein: CASTSYRDRIHYGYTF. CDR3 sequence (DNA): TGTGCCAGTACCTCTTACCGGGACAGAATACACTATGGCTACACCTTC. Full variable domain (rest looked up from reference TRBV19 and TRBJ1-2): DGGITQSPKYLFRKEGQNVTLSCEQNLNHDAMYWYRQDPGQGLRLIYYSQIVNDFQKGDIAEGYSVSREKKESFPLTVTSAQKNPTAFYLCASTSYRDRIHYGYTFGSGTRLTVV.

This clonotype occurred a few times. V and J are TRBV27 and TRBJ1-6; 10 bases are a match to TRBD1. Trimming took 6 bases from V and 12 from J; bases not matched to a gene: 8. The CDR3 runs to 14 residues. Germline CDR1 reads MNHEY; CDR2 reads SMNVEV (reference sequence). The CDR3 sequence is CASSIGTGDLPLHF. The DNA of the CDR3 is TGTGCCAGCAGCATCGGGACAGGGGATTTACCCCTCCACTTT.

In its sample, this clonotype was seen a few times. The rearrangement joins TRBV11-2 to TRBJ2-7, with 7 bases fitting TRBD1. Germline CDR1 and CDR2: SGHAT and FQNNGV. The CDR3 length is 16 residues. J was trimmed by 0 bases and V by 1 base; bases with no gene match: 6. The CDR3 reads CASSLASGTASYEQYF. The CDR3, as DNA: TGTGCCAGCAGCTTAGCCTCCGGGACAGCCTCCTACGAGCAGTACTTC.

This sequence joins TRBV29-1 and TRBJ2-2; D might be TRBD1 (6 bases). Germline V gene lookup returns CDR1 SQVTM and CDR2 ANQGSEA. Trimming cost V 5 bases and J 5 bases, with 9 bases left between them. There are 12 residues in the CDR3. The CDR3, as DNA: TGCAGCGTTACAGGGTGGACCGGGGAGCTGTTTTTT. Its translation: CSVTGWTGELFF.

This chain joins TRBV7-9 and TRBJ2-2; D unclear. The CDR3 is 13 residues long. From germline, CDR1 is SEHNR and CDR2 FQNEAQ (reference sequence). The V gene lost 2 bases and the J gene lost 4 bases, with 5 bases spanning the gap. The CDR3 DNA sequence: TGTGCCAGCAGCTTATCGGCCACCGGGGAGCTGTTTTTT. Translated, it gives CASSLSATGELFF.

A few counts support this clonotype. The chain joins TRBV10-3 to TRBJ2-7; D tentatively fits TRBD1 or TRBD2 (6 bases each). This CDR3 contains 15 residues. Trimming shortened V by 2 bases and J by 3 bases, and 14 bases separated the two germline ends. The V gene's germline CDR1 is ENHRY and CDR2 SYGVKD. The CDR3 DNA is TGTGCCATCAGTGAGAAGGACGGGGGCGGCTACGAGCAGTACTTC. Protein sequence: CAISEKDGGGYEQYF.

This sequence joins TRBV5-1 and TRBJ2-1; D perhaps matches TRBD2 (5 bases). The germline V and J ends were trimmed by 7 bases and 0 bases, with 14 bases remaining between them. Germline-derived CDR1 and CDR2 are SGHRS and YFSETQ. The CDR3 runs to 15 residues. CDR3 sequence (DNA): TGCGCCAGCGCCCCGACGGGGAGCTCCTACAATGAGCAGTTCTTC. It specifies CASAPTGSSYNEQFF.

There are many counts of this clonotype. The V gene is TRBV7-9, the J gene TRBJ2-7; D is possibly TRBD1 (7 bases). The ends were cut back, 5 bases at V and 5 bases at J, with 19 bases in the middle. The CDR3 covers 15 residues. The germline CDR1 and CDR2 sequences are SEHNR and FQNEAQ (reference sequence). The CDR3 coding sequence is TGTGCCAGCAGCCAGGGGGGCAGGATGGGCCACGAGCAGTACTTC. Encoded protein: CASSQGGRMGHEQYF.

The table lists this clonotype with many counts. The chain couples TRBV28 to TRBJ2-5; possible D gene TRBD1, 6 bases. Trimming removed 6 bases from V and 2 bases from J, with 10 bases in between. Germline assignment: CDR1 MDHEN and CDR2 SYDVKM. The CDR3 has 13 residues. CDR3: CASSSGQQETQYF. The CDR3 nucleotides read TGTGCCAGCAGCTCCGGACAGCAAGAGACCCAGTACTTC.

V is TRBV20-1 and J is TRBJ1-2; D gene unclear. CDR3 length: 13 amino acids. V lost 6 bases, J lost 4 bases, and 15 bases lay in between. Germline CDR1 DFQATT, CDR2 SNEGSKA (reference sequence). The CDR3 region has the DNA TGCAGTGCAAGAAGGGATAGGTTCTATGGCTACACCTTC. Its protein is CSARRDRFYGYTF.

The CDR3 region is CASSLESTNYGYTF. Here the CDR3 DNA reads TGCGCCAGCAGCTTGGAGTCGACCAACTATGGCTACACCTTC. The chain couples TRBV5-1 to TRBJ1-2; D is ambiguous. From germline, CDR1 is SGHRS and CDR2 YFSETQ. The CDR3 spans 14 residues. Trimming removed 0 bases from V and 2 bases from J, with 8 bases in between.

This clonotype was counted a few times. V gene TRBV7-9 combines with J gene TRBJ1-1, with no clear D. Per germline, CDR1 SEHNR and CDR2 FQNEAQ (reference sequence). CDR3 size: 15 residues. V was clipped by 2 bases and J by 0 bases, with 10 bases between them. CDR3 coding DNA: TGTGCCAGCAGCTTATTTGGAGAACTGAACACTGAAGCTTTCTTT. This gives the protein CASSLFGELNTEAFF.

The chain recombines TRBV12-3 or TRBV12-4 with TRBJ2-1; tentative D call: TRBD1 (5 bases). V lost 3 bases and J lost 5, with 11 bases in between. The CDR3 length is 14 residues. The CDR3 bases are TGTGCCAGCAGTTTTAGACAGCCCAACAATGAGCAGTTCTTC. Encoded protein: CASSFRQPNNEQFF.

V and J are TRBV9 and TRBJ2-1, with D perhaps TRBD1 or TRBD2 (5 bases each). From germline, CDR1 is SGDLS and CDR2 YYNGEE. There are 17 residues in the CDR3. V lost 0 bases and J lost 7, with 20 bases in between. As DNA, the CDR3 is TGTGCCAGCAGCGTAGGGCTCGGGACCCTTGGCGGGAATGAGCAGTTCTTC. Translated, it gives CASSVGLGTLGGNEQFF.

V gene TRBV5-8 combines with J gene TRBJ2-7; D might be TRBD2 (6 bases). The length of the CDR3 is 13 residues. Trimming removed 0 bases at V and 6 bases at J, with 10 bases between. Germline assignment: CDR1 SGHTS and CDR2 YDEGEE. In DNA form, the CDR3 reads TGTGCCAGCAGCTTGGCTGGCGGGACCGAGCAGTACTTC. As protein: CASSLAGGTEQYF.

This clonotype was observed a handful of times. The chain employs TRBV5-1 and TRBJ1-2; D gene unclear. V was pared by 3 bases and J by 8 bases, with 17 bases between. This CDR3 comprises 14 residues. In germline, CDR1 is SGHRS, CDR2 YFSETQ. The CDR3 coding sequence is TGCGCCAGCAGCTCCCCCGTCACCTCGGGAGGCTACACCTTC. This sequence encodes CASSSPVTSGGYTF.

V and J are TRBV6-2 or TRBV6-3 and TRBJ1-2, with no clear D. The germline CDR1 and CDR2 sequences are MNHEY and SVGEGT. The CDR3 is 13 residues long. V dropped 6 bases and J dropped 2 bases, with 10 bases sitting between them. CDR3 in amino acids: CASRNDQNYGYTF. The DNA of the CDR3 is TGTGCCAGCAGGAATGACCAAAACTATGGCTACACCTTC.

This rearrangement joins TRBV7-8 to TRBJ2-1, with TRBD1 identical over 7 bases. CDR1 and CDR2 (germline): SGHVS, FQNEAQ. The CDR3 contains 16 residues. The V and J ends lost 5 bases and 6 bases, in that order; junction bases with no gene match: 13. For the CDR3, the DNA is TGTGCCAGCAGCCCGATCCGGGACAGCGCCTTCAATGAGCAGTTCTTC. Protein sequence: CASSPIRDSAFNEQFF.

The chain links TRBV7-2 to TRBJ2-2; D gene ambiguous. Germline assignment: CDR1 SGHTA and CDR2 FQGNSA. Deletions cut 5 bases from V and 2 bases from J, with 6 bases between. This CDR3 has 13 amino acids. CDR3 residues: CASSRINTGELFF. The CDR3 coding sequence is TGTGCCAGCAGCCGGATTAACACCGGGGAGCTGTTTTTT.

This clonotype has more than one count but fewer than ten. The CDR3 loop is CASSVASDRGPYEQYF. In nucleotides, the CDR3 is TGTGCCAGCAGCGTAGCATCGGACAGGGGGCCGTACGAGCAGTACTTC. The chain is built from TRBV9 and TRBJ2-7; TRBD1 aligns across 11 bases. From germline, CDR1 is SGDLS and CDR2 YYNGEE. The CDR3 is made up of 16 amino acids. Germline trimming cut 0 bases from V and 4 bases from J; bases unmatched to any gene: 6.

This clonotype was recorded many times. The chain carries TRBV7-2 and TRBJ2-5; D gene uncertain. The CDR3 length is 14 residues. V gave up 9 bases and J gave up 3 bases, with 17 bases separating them. Germline loops: CDR1 SGHTA, CDR2 FQGNSA. The CDR3 loop is CASHLGNPKETQYF. CDR3 DNA: TGTGCCAGTCACCTAGGCAACCCAAAAGAGACCCAGTACTTC.

This clonotype was counted only a few times. The rearrangement uses TRBV6-2 or TRBV6-3 and TRBJ2-7; D unresolved. Germline V CDR1 and CDR2: MNHEY, SVGEGT. This CDR3 contains 11 residues. V was trimmed by 8 bases and J by 6 bases, leaving 11 bases between them. CDR3 amino acids: CASAGGVEQYV. DNA of the CDR3: TGTGCCAGCGCCGGTGGGGTCGAGCAGTACGTC.

The chain combines TRBV20-1 with TRBJ2-1; perhaps TRBD2 as D (6 bases). CDR1 is DFQATT, CDR2 SNEGSKA, per germline (reference sequence). CDR3 size: 18 residues. V lost 1 base to trimming and J lost 4 bases, with 23 bases between them. CDR3 sequence reads: CSARVGGGSSGVYNEQFF. The CDR3 region has the DNA TGCAGTGCTAGAGTTGGGGGAGGTAGCTCCGGGGTTTACAATGAGCAGTTCTTC.